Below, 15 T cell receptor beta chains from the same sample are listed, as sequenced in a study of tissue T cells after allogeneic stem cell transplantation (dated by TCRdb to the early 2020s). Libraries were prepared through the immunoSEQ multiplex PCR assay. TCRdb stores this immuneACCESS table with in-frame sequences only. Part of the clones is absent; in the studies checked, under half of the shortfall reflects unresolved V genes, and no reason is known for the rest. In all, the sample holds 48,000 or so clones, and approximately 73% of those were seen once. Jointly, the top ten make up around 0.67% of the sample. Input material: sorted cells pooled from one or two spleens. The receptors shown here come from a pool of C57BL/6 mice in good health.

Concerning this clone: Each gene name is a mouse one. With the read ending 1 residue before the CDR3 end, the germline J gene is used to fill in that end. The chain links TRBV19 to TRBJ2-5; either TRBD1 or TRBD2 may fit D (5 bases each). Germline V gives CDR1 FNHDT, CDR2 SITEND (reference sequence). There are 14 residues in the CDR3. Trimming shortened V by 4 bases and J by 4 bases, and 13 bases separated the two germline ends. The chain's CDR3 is CASSPRGWEDTQYF. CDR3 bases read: TGTGCCAGCAGTCCCCGGGGGTGGGAAGACACCCAGTAC.

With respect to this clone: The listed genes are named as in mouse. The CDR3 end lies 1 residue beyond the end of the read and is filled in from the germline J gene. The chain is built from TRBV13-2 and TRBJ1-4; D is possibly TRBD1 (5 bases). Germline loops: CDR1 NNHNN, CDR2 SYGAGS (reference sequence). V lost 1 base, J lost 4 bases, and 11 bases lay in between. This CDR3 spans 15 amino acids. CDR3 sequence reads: CASGDRGKDNERLFF. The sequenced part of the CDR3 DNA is TGTGCCAGCGGTGATCGGGGGAAGGACAACGAAAGATTATTT.

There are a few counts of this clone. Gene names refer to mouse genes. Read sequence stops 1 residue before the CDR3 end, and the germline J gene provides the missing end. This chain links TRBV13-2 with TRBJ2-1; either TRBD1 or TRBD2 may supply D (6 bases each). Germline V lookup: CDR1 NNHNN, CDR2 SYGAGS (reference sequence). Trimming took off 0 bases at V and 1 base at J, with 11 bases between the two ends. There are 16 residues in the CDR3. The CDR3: CASGDAGGENYAEQFF. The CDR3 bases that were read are TGTGCCAGCGGTGATGCCGGGGGCGAGAACTATGCTGAGCAGTTC.

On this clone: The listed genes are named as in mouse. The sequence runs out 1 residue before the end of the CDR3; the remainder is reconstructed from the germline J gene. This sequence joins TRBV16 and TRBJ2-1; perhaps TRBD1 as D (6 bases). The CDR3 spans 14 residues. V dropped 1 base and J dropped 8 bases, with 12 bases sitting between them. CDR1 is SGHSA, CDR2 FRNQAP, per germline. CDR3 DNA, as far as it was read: TGTGCAAGCAGCTTAGCAGGGGCGACGACTGAGCAGTTC. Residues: CASSLAGATTEQF. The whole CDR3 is CASSLAGATTEQFF.

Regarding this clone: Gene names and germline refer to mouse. CDR3 loop: CASSAGGGGAETLYF. The sequenced CDR3 bases are TGTGCCAGCAGTGCTGGGGGGGGCGGGGCAGAAACGCTGTAT. The V gene is TRBV13-1, the J gene TRBJ2-3; 9 nucleotides align to TRBD2. The sequenced fragment ends 1 residue before the CDR3 boundary, so the rest is inferred from the germline J gene. Germline V gene data show CDR1 as NSHNY and CDR2 as SYGAGN. The CDR3 runs to 15 residues. The V and J ends lost 3 bases and 3 bases, in that order; junction bases with no gene match: 5.

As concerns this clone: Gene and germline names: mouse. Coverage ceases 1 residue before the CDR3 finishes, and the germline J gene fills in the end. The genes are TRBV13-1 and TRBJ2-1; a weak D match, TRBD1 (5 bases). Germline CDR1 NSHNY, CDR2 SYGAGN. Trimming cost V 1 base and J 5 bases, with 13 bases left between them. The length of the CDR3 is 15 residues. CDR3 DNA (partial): TGTGCCAGCAGTGATCAGGGAGGGAAAAATGCTGAGCAGTTC. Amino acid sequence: CASSDQGGKNAEQF. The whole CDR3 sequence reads CASSDQGGKNAEQFF.

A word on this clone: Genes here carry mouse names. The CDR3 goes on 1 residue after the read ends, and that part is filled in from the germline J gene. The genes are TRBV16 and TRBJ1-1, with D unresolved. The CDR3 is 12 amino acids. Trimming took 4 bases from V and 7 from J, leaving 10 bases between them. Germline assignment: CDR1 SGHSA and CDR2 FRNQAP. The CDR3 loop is CASSSPDGEVFF. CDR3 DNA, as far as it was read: TGTGCAAGCAGCTCTCCGGATGGAGAAGTCTTC.

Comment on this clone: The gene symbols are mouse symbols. CDR3 amino acids: CASRPGGQNTLYF. The CDR3 DNA, read in part, is TGTGCCAGCAGGCCCGGGGGTCAAAACACCTTGTAC. The chain carries TRBV19 and TRBJ2-4; D unclear. The read stops 1 residue short of the end of the CDR3; the missing end is completed from the germline J gene. The CDR3 is made up of 13 amino acids. Trimming took 5 bases from V and 1 from J, leaving 8 bases between them. Germline V gene lookup returns CDR1 FNHDT and CDR2 SITEND (reference sequence).

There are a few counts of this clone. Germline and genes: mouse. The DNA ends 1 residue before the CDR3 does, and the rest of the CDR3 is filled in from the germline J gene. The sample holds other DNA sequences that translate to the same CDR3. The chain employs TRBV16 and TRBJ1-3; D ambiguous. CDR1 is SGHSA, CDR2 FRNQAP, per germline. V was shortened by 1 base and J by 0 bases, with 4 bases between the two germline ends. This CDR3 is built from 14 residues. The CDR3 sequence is CASSLVNSGNTLYF. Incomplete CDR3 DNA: TGTGCAAGCAGCTTAGTCAATTCTGGAAATACGCTCTAT.

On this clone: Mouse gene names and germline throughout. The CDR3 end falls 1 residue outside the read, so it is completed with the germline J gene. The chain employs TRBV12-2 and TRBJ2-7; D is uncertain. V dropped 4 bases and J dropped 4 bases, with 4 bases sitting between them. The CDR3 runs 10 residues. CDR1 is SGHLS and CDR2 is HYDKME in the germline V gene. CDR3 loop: CASSTYEQYF. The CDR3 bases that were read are TGTGCCAGCTCGACATATGAACAGTAC.

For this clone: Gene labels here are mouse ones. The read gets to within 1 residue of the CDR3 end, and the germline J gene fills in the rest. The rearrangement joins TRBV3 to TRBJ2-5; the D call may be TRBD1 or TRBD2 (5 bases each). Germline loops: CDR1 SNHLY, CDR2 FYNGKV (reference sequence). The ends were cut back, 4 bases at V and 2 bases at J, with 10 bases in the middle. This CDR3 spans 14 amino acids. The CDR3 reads CASSSSGPQDTQYF. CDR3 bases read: TGTGCCAGCAGCTCCTCGGGGCCCCAAGACACCCAGTAC.

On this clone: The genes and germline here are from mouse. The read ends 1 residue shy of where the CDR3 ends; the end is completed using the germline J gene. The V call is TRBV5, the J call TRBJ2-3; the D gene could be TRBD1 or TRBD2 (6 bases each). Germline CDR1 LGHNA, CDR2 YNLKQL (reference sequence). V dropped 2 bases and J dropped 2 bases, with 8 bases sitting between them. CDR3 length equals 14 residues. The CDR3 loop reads CASSQPGAAETLYF. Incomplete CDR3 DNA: TGTGCCAGCAGCCAACCGGGGGCTGCAGAAACGCTGTAT.

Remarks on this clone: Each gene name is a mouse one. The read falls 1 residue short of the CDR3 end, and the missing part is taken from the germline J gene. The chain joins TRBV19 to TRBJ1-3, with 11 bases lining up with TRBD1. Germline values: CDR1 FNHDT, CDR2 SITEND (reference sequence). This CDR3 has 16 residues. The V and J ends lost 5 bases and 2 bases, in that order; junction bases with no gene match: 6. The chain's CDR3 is CASRTGTGGAGNTLYF. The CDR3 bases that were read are TGTGCCAGCAGAACCGGGACAGGGGGGGCTGGAAATACGCTCTAT. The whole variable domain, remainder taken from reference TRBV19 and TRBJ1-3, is GGIITQTPKFLIGQEGQKLTLKCQQNFNHDTMYWYRQDSGKGLRLIYYSITENDLQKGDLSEGYDASREKKSSFSLTVTSAQKNEMAVFLCASRTGTGGAGNTLYFGEGSRLIVV.

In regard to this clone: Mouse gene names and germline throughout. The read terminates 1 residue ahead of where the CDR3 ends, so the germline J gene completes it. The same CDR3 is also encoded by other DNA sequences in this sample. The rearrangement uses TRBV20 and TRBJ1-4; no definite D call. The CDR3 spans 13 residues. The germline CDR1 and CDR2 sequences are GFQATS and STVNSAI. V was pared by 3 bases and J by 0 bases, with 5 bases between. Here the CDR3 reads CGARQISNERLFF. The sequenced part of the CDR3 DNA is TGTGGTGCTAGACAAATTTCCAACGAAAGATTATTT.

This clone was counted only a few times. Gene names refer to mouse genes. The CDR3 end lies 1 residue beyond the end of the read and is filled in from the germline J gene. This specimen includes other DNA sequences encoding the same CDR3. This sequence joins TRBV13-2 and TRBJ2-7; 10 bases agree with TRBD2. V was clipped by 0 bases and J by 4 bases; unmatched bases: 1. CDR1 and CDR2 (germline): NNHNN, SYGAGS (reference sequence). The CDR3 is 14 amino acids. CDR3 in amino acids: CASGDGTGGYEQYF. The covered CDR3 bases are TGTGCCAGCGGTGATGGGACTGGGGGTTATGAACAGTAC.